This T cell receptor (beta chain) was identified during a study of blood T cell repertoires in COVID-19. On the study more broadly: The study drew acute and convalescent COVID-19 samples from the United States, Italy and Spain.

Per the original data handling: Nucleated cell counts were estimated from reference gene primer amplification. The repertoire was sequenced with immunoSEQ multiplex PCR; TCRdb's copy has only in-frame clones and lacks some. Clonal size and the V and J genes are those of that table, whereas D and trimming came from the DNA. The sample carries approximately 210,000 clones, 85% to 90% recorded once. Trimming took 1 base from V and 7 from J; bases not matched to a gene: 8. Germline-derived CDR1 and CDR2 are SNHLY and FYNNEI. The CDR3 is made up of 17 amino acids. Sample: peripheral blood. The J gene is TRBJ2-5, the V gene TRBV2; 14 bases align to TRBD2. The source of this sequence is a man in his forties or fifties with COVID-19, enrolled during active disease. The CDR3 nucleotides read TGTGCCAGCAGTGAAGAGAGGACTAGCGGGAGGATGGGGACCCAGTACTTC. This translates into CASSEERTSGRMGTQYF.